Detailed here is one TCR beta chain. As yet, its antigen is unknown. These data originate in a study of T cells in localized non-small cell lung cancer. Findings and caveats of the study: Appearing in adjacent lung were a median about 50 of the top 100 tumor clones. Highest T cell clonality was seen in uninvolved adjacent lung, surpassing that measured in tumor.

Generated by immunoSEQ multiplex PCR, the TCRdb table keeps only in-frame clones and is missing some. This repertoire shows 17,000 or so clones, 83% found once; its top ten account for approximately 30%. Germline V lookup: CDR1 LNHNV, CDR2 YYDKDF (reference sequence). The V gene lost 1 base and the J gene lost 2 bases, with 7 bases spanning the gap. The CDR3 contains 14 residues. The chain joins TRBV15 to TRBJ2-3; no clear D. This clonotype was obtained from a male donor aged 60 or over with stage III lung adenocarcinoma. The sample here was peripheral blood, taken before any cancer treatment. CDR3 region: CATSRGSDTDTQYF. The CDR3 coding sequence is TGTGCCACCAGCAGAGGATCTGACACAGATACGCAGTATTTT.